The 13 T cell receptor beta chains presented below share a single source sample, sequenced in a study of response to subunit inactivated influenza vaccine. TCRdb redid the calling of the RT-PCR reads with MiXCR, one entry per CDR3 protein. Here the sample spans hundreds of thousands of distinct CDR3 sequences, approximately 15% being singletons. The source was PBMCs from blood, collected less than 13 days after vaccination. The receptor source for this set is a man aged 45 to 65 who received an inactivated influenza vaccine.

The count of this clonotype is one. V is TRBV27 and J is TRBJ2-1; D not certain. V gave up 0 bases and J gave up 10 bases, with 10 bases separating them. The CDR3 is 13 residues long. Germline V CDR1 and CDR2: MNHEY, SMNVEV (reference sequence). The CDR3 DNA follows: TGTGCCAGCAGTTTATCCTTAGCTGGGGAGCAGTTCTTC. It yields the protein CASSLSLAGEQFF.

This clonotype has a handful of counts. The chain joins TRBV29-1 to TRBJ2-7; TRBD2 matches 7 bases. Germline CDR1 SQVTM, CDR2 ANQGSEA. CDR3 size: 13 residues. With V trimmed by 4 bases and J by 7 bases, 10 bases remained unmatched. CDR3 nucleotides: TGCAGCGTTGGGCGCGCGGGAGCGAGGGAGCAGTACTTC. It specifies CSVGRAGAREQYF.

This clonotype was observed at least ten times. CDR3 protein: CASSIGTSGSQETQYF. The CDR3, as DNA: TGCGCCAGCAGCATAGGGACTAGCGGGAGCCAGGAGACCCAGTACTTC. The rearrangement links TRBV5-1 to TRBJ2-5; 14 bases line up with TRBD2. With V trimmed by 4 bases and J by 5 bases, 7 bases remained unmatched. Germline lookup yields CDR1 SGHRS and CDR2 YFSETQ. The CDR3 extends over 16 amino acids.

This chain uses TRBV24-1 with TRBJ2-7; 11 nucleotides line up with TRBD2. Germline CDR1 is KGHDR and CDR2 is SFDVKD. V dropped 2 bases and J dropped 5; count of bases not matched to a gene: 7. This CDR3 spans 16 amino acids. The CDR3 region is CATSDSGTSGSDEQYF. The CDR3 DNA follows: TGTGCCACCAGTGATTCGGGCACTAGCGGGAGTGACGAGCAGTACTTC.

The sample holds many counts of this clonotype. This sequence joins TRBV10-3 and TRBJ2-1, with 12 bases identical to TRBD2. The V segment lost 10 bases and the J segment 8 bases; nucleotides outside the gene matches: 3. The CDR3 is 12 residues long. Germline V gene sequence: CDR1 ENHRY, CDR2 SYGVKD. As DNA, the CDR3 is TGTGCCACCAGACTAGCGGGAGATGAGCAGTTCTTC. It specifies CATRLAGDEQFF.

This clonotype showed up just a few times. The V and J genes are TRBV29-1 and TRBJ1-4; TRBD1 matches 7 bases. Germline V gene lookup returns CDR1 SQVTM and CDR2 ANQGSEA. Unmatched junction bases numbered 4, after V lost 7 bases and J lost 5 bases. The CDR3 is made up of 12 amino acids. The CDR3 DNA is TGCAGCGGGACAGGAACGAATGAAAAACTGTTTTTT. Translating gives CSGTGTNEKLFF.

This clonotype showed up just a few times. The rearrangement links TRBV25-1 to TRBJ2-2; D unresolved. Germline lookup yields CDR1 MGHDK and CDR2 SYGVNS. CDR3 length: 14 residues. Trimming removed 8 bases at V and 0 bases at J, with 10 bases between. DNA of the CDR3: TGTGCCAGCGCCAACTACGCGAACACCGGGGAGCTGTTTTTT. It specifies CASANYANTGELFF.

This chain connects TRBV4-3 to TRBJ1-5; maybe TRBD1 (5 bases). Trimming took off 4 bases at V and 5 bases at J, with 15 bases between the two ends. This CDR3 is built from 15 residues. Germline V gene sequence: CDR1 LGHNA, CDR2 YSLEER. CDR3 DNA sequence: TGCGCCAGCAGCCGGAAGTGGGGGGAGGATCAGCCCCAGCATTTT. Translated, it gives CASSRKWGEDQPQHF.

This clonotype has only a few counts. CDR3 loop: CASSRLAANTGELFF. The CDR3 nucleotides read TGTGCCAGCAGTCGACTAGCGGCGAACACCGGGGAGCTGTTTTTT. The rearrangement joins TRBV6-1 to TRBJ2-2; 9 bases map to TRBD2. This CDR3 is 15 amino acids long. V was pared by 5 bases and J by 0 bases, with 1 base of the junction left unmatched. Per germline, CDR1 MNHNS and CDR2 SASEGT.

This clonotype was counted between two and nine times. The V gene is TRBV12-3 or TRBV12-4, the J gene TRBJ1-6, with no clear D. Trimming left V 9 bases short and J 10 bases short, with 19 bases between. The CDR3 extends over 14 amino acids. CDR3 in amino acids: CASSSSPRGSPLHF. The CDR3 coding sequence is TGTGCCAGTTCAAGTAGCCCTAGAGGATCACCCCTCCACTTT.

The chain is built from TRBV24-1 and TRBJ1-2; maybe TRBD1 (5 bases). The V and J ends lost 2 bases and 8 bases respectively, with 23 bases between them. This CDR3 is 17 amino acids long. Germline V gene data show CDR1 as KGHDR and CDR2 as SFDVKD. The CDR3: CATSDSAERGPEGGYTF. CDR3 in DNA: TGTGCCACCAGTGATTCCGCCGAGAGGGGCCCCGAGGGCGGCTACACCTTC.

This chain connects TRBV29-1 to TRBJ2-7; D could derive from TRBD1 or TRBD2 (6 bases each). This CDR3 spans 13 amino acids. CDR1 is SQVTM and CDR2 is ANQGSEA in the germline V gene. Trimming left V 6 bases short and J 6 bases short, with 18 bases between. The CDR3 reads CSVHRGQTGEQYF. CDR3 DNA sequence: TGCAGCGTGCACCGGGGGCAGACGGGCGAGCAGTACTTC.

The chain has TRBV5-1 and TRBJ2-2; D not resolved. The V end was cut by 3 bases, the J end by 3 bases, with 9 bases between. From germline, CDR1 is SGHRS and CDR2 YFSETQ. The CDR3 contains 14 residues. The CDR3 region is CASSSIADTGELFF. The DNA of the CDR3 is TGCGCCAGCAGCTCGATAGCAGACACCGGGGAGCTGTTTTTT.